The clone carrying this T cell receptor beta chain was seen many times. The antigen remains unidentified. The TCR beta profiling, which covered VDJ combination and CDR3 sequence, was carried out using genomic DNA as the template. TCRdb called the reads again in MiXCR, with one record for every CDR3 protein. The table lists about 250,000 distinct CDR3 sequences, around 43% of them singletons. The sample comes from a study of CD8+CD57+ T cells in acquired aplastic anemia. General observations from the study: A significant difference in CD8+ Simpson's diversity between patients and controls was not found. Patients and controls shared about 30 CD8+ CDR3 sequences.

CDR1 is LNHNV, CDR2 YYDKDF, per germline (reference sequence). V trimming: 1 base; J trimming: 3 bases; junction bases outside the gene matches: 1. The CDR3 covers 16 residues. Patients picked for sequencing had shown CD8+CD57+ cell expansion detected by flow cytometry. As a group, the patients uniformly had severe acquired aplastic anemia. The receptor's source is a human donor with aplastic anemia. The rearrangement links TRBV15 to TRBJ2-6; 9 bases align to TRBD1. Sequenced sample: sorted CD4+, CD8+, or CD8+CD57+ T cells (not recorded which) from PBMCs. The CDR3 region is CATSRGTGDGANVLTF. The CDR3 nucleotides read TGTGCCACCAGCAGAGGGACAGGGGATGGGGCCAACGTCCTGACTTTC.